Below are 19 T cell receptor beta chains sequenced from a single sample in a study of T cells in Graves' hyperthyroidism and ophthalmopathy. TCR beta CDR3 regions were amplified from RNA. The HTBI primer set was used in a first-round RT-PCR of the TCR CDR3. TCRdb re-derived calls from the multiplex PCR reads in MiXCR, one entry per CDR3 protein. The sample carries 300,000 to 500,000 distinct CDR3 sequences, 11% to 15% recorded once. Sequenced input: blood. The source is a man in his forties or fifties with Graves' ophthalmopathy.

The chain links TRBV19 to TRBJ2-6; D tentatively fits TRBD1 or TRBD2 (6 bases each). Trimming took 5 bases from V and 14 from J, leaving 25 bases between them. CDR3 length: 16 amino acids. Germline lookup yields CDR1 LNHDA and CDR2 SQIVND (reference sequence). The CDR3 nucleotides are TGTGCCAGTAGTCCCCGTGGGGGGCGAAGTGGGGATATCCTGACTTTC. This gives the protein CASSPRGGRSGDILTF.

The table lists this clonotype with many counts. This chain connects TRBV2 to TRBJ2-7; D call uncertain. From germline, CDR1 is SNHLY and CDR2 FYNNEI. CDR3 size: 11 residues. Trimming pared 3 bases from V and 3 bases from J, leaving 3 bases between. The CDR3 region is CASSELYEQYF. The CDR3 region has the DNA TGTGCCAGCAGTGAGCTCTACGAGCAGTACTTC.

This chain connects TRBV9 to TRBJ2-7, with a weak D call TRBD2 (5 bases). The CDR3 covers 16 residues. Trimming stripped 0 bases from V and 2 bases from J, with 15 bases between. Germline CDR1 and CDR2: SGDLS and YYNGEE. CDR3 nucleotide sequence: TGTGCCAGCAGCGTAGCTACTACCAGCGGAGCCTACGAGCAGTACTTC. Amino acids: CASSVATTSGAYEQYF.

Details on this clonotype: A clone one base away is much larger, so this may be a read error. The rearrangement uses TRBV15 and TRBJ2-7; tentative D call: TRBD2 (5 bases). The CDR3 loop spans 14 amino acids. Germline CDR1 and CDR2: LNHNV and YYDKDF (reference sequence). CDR3: CSTSKGGRTYEQYF. The CDR3 DNA is TGTTCCACCAGCAAAGGAGGCCGAACCTACGAGCAGTACTTC.

The table lists this clonotype with many counts. V is TRBV24-1 and J is TRBJ2-2, with D possibly matching TRBD1 (6 bases). This CDR3 contains 13 residues. V was shortened by 9 bases and J by 4 bases, with 11 bases between the two germline ends. Germline loops: CDR1 KGHDR, CDR2 SFDVKD. As DNA, the CDR3 is TGTGCCACCTCGGACAGACCCACCGGGGAGCTGTTTTTT. Encoded protein: CATSDRPTGELFF.

This clonotype was counted many times. The chain carries TRBV6-2 or TRBV6-3 and TRBJ2-5; unclear D gene. CDR1 MNHEY and CDR2 SVGEGT come from the germline V gene. This CDR3 contains 14 residues. Trimming removed 2 bases from V and 8 bases from J, with 15 bases in between. The CDR3 region is CASSYLGMAATQYF. The CDR3 DNA follows: TGTGCCAGCAGTTACCTCGGTATGGCAGCAACCCAGTACTTC.

The sample holds many counts of this clonotype. CDR3 protein: CASSYWARLTDTQYF. The DNA of the CDR3 is TGTGCCAGCAGCTACTGGGCCAGGCTCACAGATACGCAGTATTTT. This chain joins TRBV11-2 and TRBJ2-3; no clear D gene. Germline-derived CDR1 and CDR2 are SGHAT and FQNNGV. The CDR3 contains 15 residues. Trimming took off 4 bases at V and 2 bases at J, with 13 bases between the two ends.

This clonotype was seen ten or more times. The genes are TRBV29-1 and TRBJ2-5; 9 nucleotides match TRBD1. The CDR3 extends over 14 amino acids. Germline CDR1 and CDR2: SQVTM and ANQGSEA. The V segment lost 6 bases and the J segment 5 bases; nucleotides outside the gene matches: 10. The CDR3 DNA reads TGCAGCGTCGGCCCGGGACAGGGAGCTGAGACCCAGTACTTC. Encoded protein: CSVGPGQGAETQYF.

In regard to this clonotype: This clone may be a read error of a much larger clone one base away. J is TRBJ2-5 and V is TRBV2; unclear D gene. In germline, CDR1 is SNHLY, CDR2 FYNNEI. This CDR3 comprises 13 residues. The CDR3, as DNA: TGTGCCAGCAGTGACCAAGTCCCAGAGTCCCAGTACTTC. This sequence encodes CASSDQVPESQYF. The variable domain in full, with the rest retrieved from reference TRBV2 and TRBJ2-5, is EPEVTQTPSHQVTQMGQEVILRCVPISNHLYFYWYRQILGQKVEFLVSFYNNEISEKSEIFDDQFSVERPDGSNFTLKIRSTKLEDSAMYFCASSDQVPESQYFGPGTRLLVL.

This chain links TRBV6-1 with TRBJ2-1; 7 bases are a match to TRBD2. Per the germline V gene, CDR1 is MNHNS and CDR2 is SASEGT. The CDR3 consists of 15 residues. V trimming: 6 bases; J trimming: 15 bases; junction bases outside the gene matches: 20. CDR3 nucleotide sequence: TGTGCCAGCAGCCCCATGGCGGGAGACGACCGCCCCATGTTCTTC. It is translated as CASSPMAGDDRPMFF.

The chain combines TRBV7-2 with TRBJ2-7; 8 nucleotides align to TRBD1. Germline assignment: CDR1 SGHTA and CDR2 FQGNSA. This CDR3 region has 15 residues. V lost 5 bases, J lost 5 bases, and 11 bases stayed unmatched. CDR3 amino acids: CASSPSEAGGDEQYF. The CDR3 nucleotides read TGTGCCAGCAGCCCGTCTGAGGCAGGGGGCGACGAGCAGTACTTC.

This clonotype showed up just a few times. This rearrangement joins TRBV29-1 to TRBJ1-2; TRBD1 is a possible D gene (6 bases). Germline V lookup: CDR1 SQVTM, CDR2 ANQGSEA. The CDR3 is 14 residues long. Between the trimmed V and J ends, which lost 6 bases and 5 bases, there was a span of 19 bases. The CDR3 DNA reads as TGCAGCGTCCCAGGGGACGGAGCTCGGTATGGCTACACCTTC. It is translated as CSVPGDGARYGYTF.

This clonotype showed up many times. The chain couples TRBV11-2 to TRBJ2-5, with 12 bases fitting TRBD2. After removal of 6 bases from V and 3 bases from J, the junction contained 17 bases not matched to a gene. The CDR3 extends over 19 amino acids. Germline-derived CDR1 and CDR2 are SGHAT and FQNNGV. The CDR3 bases are TGTGCCAGCAGACCCCTGACTAGCGGGAGATCTGGGGGGGAAGAGACCCAGTACTTC. It yields the protein CASRPLTSGRSGGEETQYF.

This clonotype has ten or more counts. The V call is TRBV2, the J call TRBJ2-6; D remains ambiguous. V shed 3 bases and J shed 0 bases, with 12 bases lying between them. The germline V gene encodes CDR1 SNHLY and CDR2 FYNNEI. CDR3 length: 17 residues. CDR3 residues: CASSEGPAVSGANVLTF. The CDR3 coding sequence is TGTGCCAGCAGTGAGGGTCCGGCTGTCTCTGGGGCCAACGTCCTGACTTTC. Filled out from reference TRBV2 and TRBJ2-6, the complete variable domain reads EPEVTQTPSHQVTQMGQEVILRCVPISNHLYFYWYRQILGQKVEFLVSFYNNEISEKSEIFDDQFSVERPDGSNFTLKIRSTKLEDSAMYFCASSEGPAVSGANVLTFGAGSRLTVL.

This clonotype came up many times. The rearrangement joins TRBV27 to TRBJ1-2, with D tentatively TRBD1 (5 bases). V lost 7 bases to trimming and J lost 2 bases, with 14 bases between them. The CDR3 is 14 amino acids. Germline-derived CDR1 and CDR2 are MNHEY and SMNVEV (reference sequence). CDR3 protein: CASTTGAGNYGYTF. DNA of the CDR3: TGTGCCAGCACAACTGGGGCGGGAAACTATGGCTACACCTTC.

This clonotype appeared many times. V usage is TRBV5-1 and J usage is TRBJ2-1; a possible D gene is TRBD2 (6 bases). CDR3 length: 12 amino acids. CDR1 and CDR2 from the germline V gene are SGHRS and YFSETQ. Between the trimmed V and J ends, which lost 5 bases and 8 bases, there was a span of 11 bases. The CDR3 sequence is CASSQEGYEQFF. As DNA, the CDR3 is TGCGCCAGCAGTCAGGAGGGATATGAGCAGTTCTTC.

This rearrangement joins TRBV28 to TRBJ2-2, with 7 bases lining up with TRBD2. Trimming removed 8 bases from V and 2 bases from J; junction bases left unmatched: 2. Germline values: CDR1 MDHEN, CDR2 SYDVKM. This CDR3 has 13 amino acids. Written as DNA, the CDR3 is TGTGCCAGCGGCGGGGGAAACACCGGGGAGCTGTTTTTT. It specifies CASGGGNTGELFF.

This clonotype was seen many times. This chain uses TRBV28 with TRBJ2-2; the D gene is possibly TRBD1 (6 bases). Per the germline V gene, CDR1 is MDHEN and CDR2 is SYDVKM. This CDR3 contains 15 residues. Trimming left V 6 bases short and J 0 bases short, with 11 bases between. The CDR3 bases are TGTGCCAGCAGGTCGGACAGCTCGAACACCGGGGAGCTGTTTTTT. Encoded protein: CASRSDSSNTGELFF.

This clonotype appeared many times. This sequence joins TRBV30 and TRBJ2-7; TRBD2 matches at 9 bases. The CDR3 loop spans 15 amino acids. V lost 6 bases and J lost 5; bases outside the gene matches: 14. CDR1 GTSNPN and CDR2 SVGIG come from the germline V gene (reference sequence). In DNA, the CDR3 is TGTGCCTGCTGGACACTGCTAGCGGGGAGGGACGAGCAGTACTTC. Residues: CACWTLLAGRDEQYF. The full variable domain, in which reference TRBV30 and TRBJ2-7 provide the parts outside the CDR3, is SQTIHQWPATLVQPVGSPLSLECTVEGTSNPNLYWYRQAAGRGLQLLFYSVGIGQISSEVPQNLSASRPQDRQFILSSKKLLLSDSGFYLCACWTLLAGRDEQYFGPGTRLTVT.